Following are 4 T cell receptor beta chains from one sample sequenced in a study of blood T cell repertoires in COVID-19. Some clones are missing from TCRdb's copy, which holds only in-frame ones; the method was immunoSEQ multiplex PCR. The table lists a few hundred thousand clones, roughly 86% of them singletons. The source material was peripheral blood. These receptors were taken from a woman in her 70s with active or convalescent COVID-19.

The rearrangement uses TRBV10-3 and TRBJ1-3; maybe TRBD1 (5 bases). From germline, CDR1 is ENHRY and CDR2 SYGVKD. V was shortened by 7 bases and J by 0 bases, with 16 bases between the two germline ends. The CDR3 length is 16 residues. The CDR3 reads CAITSFWGSSGNTIYF. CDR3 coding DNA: TGTGCCATCACTTCCTTTTGGGGCAGCTCTGGAAACACCATATATTTT.

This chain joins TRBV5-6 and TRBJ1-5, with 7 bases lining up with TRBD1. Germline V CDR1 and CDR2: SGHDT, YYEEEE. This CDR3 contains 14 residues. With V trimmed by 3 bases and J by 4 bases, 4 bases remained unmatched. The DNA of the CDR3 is TGTGCCAGCAGCTCCGACAGGGTGAATCAGCCCCAGCATTTT. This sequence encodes CASSSDRVNQPQHF.

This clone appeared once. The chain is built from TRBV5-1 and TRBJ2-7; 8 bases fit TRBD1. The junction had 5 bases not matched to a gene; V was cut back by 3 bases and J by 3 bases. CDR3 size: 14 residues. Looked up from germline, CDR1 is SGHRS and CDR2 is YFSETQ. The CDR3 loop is CASSSQGGRYEQYF. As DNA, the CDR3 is TGCGCCAGCAGCTCACAGGGGGGCCGCTACGAGCAGTACTTC.

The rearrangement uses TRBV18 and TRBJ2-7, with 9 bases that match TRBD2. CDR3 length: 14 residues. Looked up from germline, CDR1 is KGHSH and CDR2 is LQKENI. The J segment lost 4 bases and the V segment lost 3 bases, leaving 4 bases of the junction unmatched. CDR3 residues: CASSPPGLAYEQYF. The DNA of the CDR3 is TGTGCCAGCTCACCGCCGGGACTAGCATACGAGCAGTACTTC.